This entry features one T cell receptor beta chain sequence. Its antigen remains unknown. Time point given: after dendritic cell vaccination, including at tumor progression/relapse. PBMC sampling occurred before vaccination, two weeks after the third dose, and at progression. The V gene's germline CDR1 is SGHNT and CDR2 YYREEE (reference sequence). J gave up 2 bases and V 1 base, and 6 bases lay outside the gene matches. The CDR3 runs to 16 residues. The sample originates from a study of glioma-infiltrating T cells after dendritic cell vaccination. Study-level background: Glioblastoma patients came from Phase I and II dendritic cell vaccination trials. Autologous tumor lysate-pulsed dendritic cell vaccination was given between about 2002 and 2013. General study findings and limits: No direct clonality-survival link was found; a diverse polyclonal response may matter.

The protocol was immunoSEQ multiplex PCR, while the TCRdb copy is restricted to in-frame clones and leaves out a portion. The sample includes 90,000 or so clones, 75% to 85% of them seen just once. The receptor's source is a human donor with glioblastoma. The V gene is TRBV5-4, the J gene TRBJ2-3; 8 bases match TRBD2. The sequencing used blood, collected after dendritic cell vaccination. CDR3 loop: CASSLRLAYLTDTQYF. CDR3 in DNA: TGTGCCAGCAGCTTGCGACTAGCGTACCTCACAGATACGCAGTATTTT.